The 18 T cell receptor beta chains presented below share a single source sample, sequenced in a study of CD8 T cells in ankylosing spondylitis. MiXCR, run by TCRdb on the 5' RACE reads, gives a single entry per CDR3 protein. The data hold approximately 43,000 distinct CDR3 sequences, with under 4.5% observed a single time. Sequencing was performed on blood, either unsorted or a sorted T cell fraction (not recorded which). The receptors stem from a female donor with ankylosing spondylitis or in good health (not recorded which).

In this sample, this clonotype turned up many times. The chain couples TRBV9 to TRBJ1-4; D is ambiguous. V was cut by 6 bases and J by 3 bases, with 12 bases left in between. CDR3 length equals 14 residues. Germline V gene data show CDR1 as SGDLS and CDR2 as YYNGEE. This chain's CDR3 is CASNRGYSNEKLFF. The CDR3 region has the DNA TGTGCCAGCAACCGGGGATACTCTAATGAAAAACTGTTTTTT.

This clonotype has a count of ten or more. This sequence joins TRBV9 and TRBJ1-6, with D unresolved. The CDR3 spans 14 residues. The V end was cut by 0 bases, the J end by 9 bases, with 10 bases between. CDR1 SGDLS and CDR2 YYNGEE come from the germline V gene. CDR3 nucleotide sequence: TGTGCCAGCAGCGTAGTTGGGTACGGTTCACCCCTCCACTTT. Protein: CASSVVGYGSPLHF.

J is TRBJ2-7 and V is TRBV9; TRBD2 agrees at 13 bases. This CDR3 spans 16 amino acids. Germline-derived CDR1 and CDR2 are SGDLS and YYNGEE. The V segment lost 0 bases and the J segment 5 bases; nucleotides outside the gene matches: 5. DNA for the CDR3: TGTGCCAGCAGCGTAGCCCTCGGACTAGCGGGGGACGAGCAGTACTTC. Translation gives CASSVALGLAGDEQYF.

This clonotype was seen repeatedly, ten times or more. V gene TRBV9 combines with J gene TRBJ2-3; 15 bases are shared with TRBD2. Germline values: CDR1 SGDLS, CDR2 YYNGEE. The CDR3 totals 19 residues. Trimming took 4 bases from V and 1 from J; bases not matched to a gene: 10. The CDR3 DNA is TGTGCCAGCAGCTCGACACGGACTAGCGGGGGGGACCGCACAGATACGCAGTATTTT. Translated, it gives CASSSTRTSGGDRTDTQYF. The complete variable domain, with remaining parts taken from reference TRBV9 and TRBJ2-3, reads DSGVTQTPKHLITATGQRVTLRCSPRSGDLSVYWYQQSLDQGLQFLIQYYNGEERAKGNILERFSAQQFPDLHSELNLSSLELGDSALYFCASSSTRTSGGDRTDTQYFGPGTRLTVL.

This clonotype was recorded at least ten times. The chain employs TRBV9 and TRBJ2-5, with TRBD2 matching 11 bases. Germline values: CDR1 SGDLS, CDR2 YYNGEE. The CDR3 consists of 15 residues. V lost 2 bases, J lost 5 bases, and 5 bases stayed unmatched. CDR3 residues: CASSVLAGGWETQYF. The CDR3 bases are TGTGCCAGCAGCGTTCTAGCGGGGGGCTGGGAGACCCAGTACTTC.

This clonotype was recorded at least ten times. V and J are TRBV9 and TRBJ2-3, with TRBD2 identical over 7 bases. Germline CDR1 is SGDLS and CDR2 is YYNGEE. The CDR3 length is 14 residues. After removal of 4 bases from V and 1 base from J, the junction contained 3 bases not matched to a gene. CDR3 DNA: TGTGCCAGCAGCCCAACTAGCGGCACAGATACGCAGTATTTT. This gives the protein CASSPTSGTDTQYF.

This clonotype was seen repeatedly, ten times or more. This sequence joins TRBV9 and TRBJ1-3; D ambiguous. This CDR3 is 15 amino acids long. CDR1 and CDR2 from the germline V gene are SGDLS and YYNGEE. V lost 0 bases and J lost 2, with 9 bases in between. The CDR3 nucleotides are TGTGCCAGCAGCGTAGAAGGGTGGCCTGGAAACACCATATATTTT. Its protein is CASSVEGWPGNTIYF.

At least ten counts were recorded for this clonotype. CDR3 loop: CASSERLLSSYNEQFF. CDR3 DNA sequence: TGTGCCAGCAGCGAGCGTCTATTAAGCTCCTACAATGAGCAGTTCTTC. V is TRBV9 and J is TRBJ2-1; D remains unclear. The CDR3 contains 16 residues. The V and J ends lost 3 bases and 0 bases respectively, with 13 bases between them. The germline gives CDR1 SGDLS, CDR2 YYNGEE.

Many counts were recorded for this clonotype. The chain recombines TRBV9 with TRBJ2-7; 8 bases are a match to TRBD1. The CDR3 length is 14 residues. Germline CDR1 reads SGDLS; CDR2 reads YYNGEE. V dropped 2 bases and J dropped 6; count of bases not matched to a gene: 7. CDR3 sequence: CASSVRPGGAEQYF. The CDR3 DNA reads as TGTGCCAGCAGCGTGAGGCCAGGGGGCGCCGAGCAGTACTTC.

The chain is built from TRBV9 and TRBJ2-2, with D tentatively TRBD1 or TRBD2 (6 bases each). The germline V gene has CDR1 SGDLS and CDR2 YYNGEE. This CDR3 comprises 15 residues. Deletions cut 5 bases from V and 6 bases from J, with 17 bases between. CDR3 protein: CASRSPTGTPGELFF. DNA of the CDR3: TGTGCCAGCAGGTCCCCAACAGGGACTCCCGGGGAGCTGTTTTTT.

This clonotype was counted many times. V gene TRBV9 combines with J gene TRBJ2-7; weak D call: TRBD2 (6 bases). Germline-derived CDR1 and CDR2 are SGDLS and YYNGEE. CDR3 size: 13 residues. V shed 4 bases and J shed 2 bases, with 10 bases lying between them. CDR3 region: CASSRAGAYEQYF. The DNA of the CDR3 is TGTGCCAGCAGCCGAGCGGGTGCCTACGAGCAGTACTTC.

The sample holds many counts of this clonotype. The chain couples TRBV9 to TRBJ2-3; 7 bases are a match to TRBD1. The CDR3 is made up of 15 amino acids. Trimming removed 3 bases from V and 2 bases from J; junction bases left unmatched: 6. From germline, CDR1 is SGDLS and CDR2 YYNGEE. DNA of the CDR3: TGTGCCAGCAGCGGCCGGGACAGTCCCACAGATACGCAGTATTTT. It yields the protein CASSGRDSPTDTQYF. Supplemented by reference TRBV9 and TRBJ2-3, the full variable domain reads DSGVTQTPKHLITATGQRVTLRCSPRSGDLSVYWYQQSLDQGLQFLIQYYNGEERAKGNILERFSAQQFPDLHSELNLSSLELGDSALYFCASSGRDSPTDTQYFGPGTRLTVL.

This clonotype has ten or more counts. This chain uses TRBV9 with TRBJ2-1, with 10 bases identical to TRBD2. Trimming removed 2 bases from V and 9 bases from J; junction bases left unmatched: 5. This CDR3 is 14 amino acids long. Germline CDR1 and CDR2: SGDLS and YYNGEE. The CDR3 protein is CASSVSSGGVEQFF. The CDR3 coding sequence is TGTGCCAGCAGCGTTTCTAGCGGGGGCGTTGAGCAGTTCTTC.

This clonotype was seen many times. The genes are TRBV9 and TRBJ2-2; 7 nucleotides align to TRBD1. Germline trimming cut 4 bases from V and 13 bases from J; bases unmatched to any gene: 13. This CDR3 has 14 residues. CDR1 and CDR2 from the germline V gene are SGDLS and YYNGEE. CDR3 residues: CASSSRRGSVALFF. The CDR3 region has the DNA TGTGCCAGCAGCTCCCGCAGGGGGTCGGTTGCGCTGTTTTTT.

This clonotype was observed a few times. The chain joins TRBV9 to TRBJ2-3; 8 nucleotides agree with TRBD2. The junction had 5 bases not matched to a gene; V was cut back by 7 bases and J by 1 base. CDR1 SGDLS and CDR2 YYNGEE come from the germline V gene. This CDR3 contains 14 residues. CDR3 loop: CASGSGGGTDTQYF. The CDR3 DNA reads TGTGCCAGCGGCTCGGGGGGGGGCACAGATACGCAGTATTTT.

This clonotype was seen many times. The chain is built from TRBV9 and TRBJ2-5; D may correspond to TRBD1 or TRBD2 (6 bases each). The CDR3 totals 15 residues. The germline V gene has CDR1 SGDLS and CDR2 YYNGEE. Trimming cost V 0 bases and J 5 bases, with 14 bases left between them. This CDR3 reads CASSVVGGDWETQYF. For the CDR3, the DNA is TGTGCCAGCAGCGTAGTCGGGGGCGATTGGGAGACCCAGTACTTC.

This chain links TRBV9 with TRBJ2-6; tentative D call: TRBD1 (5 bases). V gave up 4 bases and J gave up 1 base, with 9 bases separating them. The CDR3 contains 15 residues. In germline, CDR1 is SGDLS, CDR2 YYNGEE. The CDR3 sequence is CASSQPGSGANVLTF. In nucleotides, the CDR3 is TGTGCCAGCAGCCAACCAGGGTCTGGGGCCAACGTCCTGACTTTC.

This clonotype has a count of ten or more. The chain couples TRBV9 to TRBJ2-7, with a tentative D call TRBD1 (6 bases). The germline V and J ends were trimmed by 0 bases and 8 bases, with 15 bases remaining between them. The CDR3 consists of 14 residues. Germline lookup yields CDR1 SGDLS and CDR2 YYNGEE. The CDR3 sequence: CASSVEGTGWKQYF. The CDR3 DNA reads TGTGCCAGCAGCGTAGAAGGTACAGGGTGGAAGCAGTACTTC.